This T cell receptor (beta chain) appears in the sequencing data of a study of OX40 agonist ivuxolimab in advanced cancers. Study observations and caveats: Among T cells, CD8+ cells averaged more expanded clones than CD4+ cells.

As regards this clone: Its antigen is unidentified.

The data were produced by immunoSEQ multiplex PCR, yet TCRdb's version contains in-frame clones alone and is incomplete. The sample includes roughly 48,000 clones, roughly 90% of them seen just once. Per the germline V gene, CDR1 is SGHAT and CDR2 is FQNNGV. This CDR3 spans 12 amino acids. Deletions cut 7 bases from V and 3 bases from J, with 10 bases between. The chain combines TRBV11-2 with TRBJ2-7; D unclear. The starting material was CD4+ or CD8+ T cells sorted from blood, obtained in a trial of the OX40 agonist ivuxolimab. The source of this sequence is an adult with an advanced solid tumor such as melanoma, head and neck, liver or kidney cancer. In nucleotides, the CDR3 is TGTGCCAGCACGGATCGTCACTACGAGCAGTACTTC. This translates into CASTDRHYEQYF.